This record concerns one TCR beta chain sequence. This record comes from a study of blood T cell repertoires in COVID-19. Study as a whole: Sites across the United States, Italy and Spain contributed samples from acute and convalescent COVID-19. From T cells, B-cell-depleted T cells, or PBMCs came the material, which was cDNA or gDNA.

The length of the CDR3 is 15 residues. Trimming stripped 0 bases from V and 3 bases from J, with 13 bases between. Germline-derived CDR1 and CDR2 are SGHRS and YFSETQ. This table comes from immunoSEQ multiplex PCR, and its TCRdb copy is limited to in-frame clones, with some not included. The table records approximately 180,000 clones, over 80% of them present only once. The gene calls are TRBV5-1 and TRBJ2-7; D is possibly TRBD2 (5 bases). The material sequenced was peripheral blood. This sequence was found in a middle-aged woman with COVID-19, enrolled during active disease. The CDR3 DNA is TGCGCCAGCAGCTTGGGTCAGGCAGGACTCTACGAGCAGTACTTC. Its translation: CASSLGQAGLYEQYF.